This TCR beta chain was found in a study of cytomegalovirus exposure and HLA in healthy donors. General study findings and limits: In an earlier analysis, about 87% or about 30%: the productive usage of most TCR beta V segments.

This CDR3 has 14 residues. Trimming pared 0 bases from V and 7 bases from J, leaving 13 bases between. Germline values: CDR1 GTSNPN, CDR2 SVGIG (reference sequence). This clone has a single count. What it binds is not known. Primers included in the PCR were 60 Vbeta and 13 Jbeta primers. The assay was immunoSEQ multiplex PCR, and TCRdb's table has in-frame clones only and misses some. Of 80,000 to 95,000 clones detected, approximately 85% appear once; the ten largest clones hold roughly 5.9%. The receptor was derived from a woman aged 18-29 years in good health and CMV-seropositive. The material sequenced was PBMCs. The chain employs TRBV30 and TRBJ2-1, with a weak D call TRBD2 (6 bases). CDR3 region: CAWSVLGGWNEQFF. CDR3 nucleotides: TGTGCCTGGAGTGTTTTGGGGGGTTGGAATGAGCAGTTCTTC. The full variable domain, in which reference TRBV30 and TRBJ2-1 provide the parts outside the CDR3, is SQTIHQWPATLVQPVGSPLSLECTVEGTSNPNLYWYRQAAGRGLQLLFYSVGIGQISSEVPQNLSASRPQDRQFILSSKKLLLSDSGFYLCAWSVLGGWNEQFFGPGTRLTVL.